Presented here are 32 T cell receptor beta chains from one specimen sequenced in a study of Graves' ophthalmopathy and Graves' hyperthyroidism. Amplifying from RNA transcripts, the study obtained TCR beta CDR3 regions. The first-round RT-PCR employed HTBI primers together with the Qiagen OneStep RT-PCR kit. A multiplex PCR was then performed as the second round. TCRdb analysed the multiplex PCR reads with MiXCR anew, one entry per CDR3 protein. Among almost 750,000 distinct CDR3 sequences, roughly 40% were seen once, and the ten largest hold approximately 43%. Input material: peripheral blood. The receptors derive from an adult man with Graves' ophthalmopathy.

This chain joins TRBV4-3 and TRBJ2-5; D gene ambiguous. CDR3 length equals 14 residues. CDR1 is LGHNA and CDR2 is YSLEER in the germline V gene. Trimming removed 1 base at V and 1 base at J, with 7 bases between. CDR3 region: CASSQVRTQETQYF. The CDR3 DNA sequence: TGCGCCAGCAGCCAAGTGAGGACCCAAGAGACCCAGTACTTC.

In regard to this clonotype: A junction end diverges from the germline sequence, so it may reflect a read error. This chain's CDR3 is CTSSIVGGTCEQYF. CDR3 nucleotide sequence: TGTACCAGTAGTATTGTAGGAGGGACGTGCGAGCAGTACTTC. V is TRBV19 and J is TRBJ2-7; possibly TRBD2 for D (6 bases). The CDR3 length is 14 residues. Germline V lookup: CDR1 LNHDA, CDR2 SQIVND (reference sequence).

This clonotype was observed a handful of times. The chain has TRBV29-1 and TRBJ2-2; a possible D gene is TRBD2 (6 bases). Germline V gene data show CDR1 as SQVTM and CDR2 as ANQGSEA. V gave up 1 base and J gave up 2 bases, with 17 bases separating them. CDR3 length equals 17 residues. This CDR3 reads CSVEAYGRGTNTGELFF. The CDR3 nucleotides are TGCAGCGTTGAAGCGTACGGACGGGGGACTAACACCGGGGAGCTGTTTTTT.

CDR3: CASSYGGGRLNQPQHF. The CDR3, as DNA: TGTGCCAGCAGTTACGGTGGGGGGCGCTTAAATCAGCCCCAGCATTTT. The J gene is TRBJ1-5, the V gene TRBV6-6; D might be TRBD1 (6 bases). The CDR3 loop spans 16 amino acids. V shed 2 bases and J shed 4 bases, with 15 bases lying between them. Germline V CDR1 and CDR2: MNHNY, SVGAGI (reference sequence).

V is TRBV9 and J is TRBJ1-1; no clear D gene. Germline V gene data show CDR1 as SGDLS and CDR2 as YYNGEE. The CDR3 is 13 residues long. V lost 3 bases and J 1 base, leaving 7 bases between the germline ends. The CDR3, as DNA: TGTGCCAGCAGCGGCCCGGAGAACACTGAAGCTTTCTTT. Protein: CASSGPENTEAFF.

J is TRBJ2-2 and V is TRBV2; D is unresolved. The CDR3 is 14 residues long. V lost 6 bases to trimming and J lost 6 bases, with 14 bases between them. The V gene's germline CDR1 is SNHLY and CDR2 FYNNEI. CDR3 protein: CASRPDFPPGELFF. The DNA for the CDR3 is TGTGCCAGCAGACCCGACTTTCCCCCCGGGGAGCTGTTTTTT.

This clonotype was observed many times. V gene TRBV10-2 combines with J gene TRBJ2-7; 11 bases line up with TRBD2. This CDR3 is 14 amino acids long. Germline trimming cut 6 bases from V and 3 bases from J; bases unmatched to any gene: 4. Germline V CDR1 and CDR2: WSHSY, SAAADI. CDR3 amino acids: CASRFGLAGYEQYF. Here the CDR3 DNA reads TGCGCCAGCAGGTTCGGACTAGCGGGCTACGAGCAGTACTTC.

This clonotype came up a few times. The chain couples TRBV20-1 to TRBJ1-2; 9 bases line up with TRBD1. The ends lost 0 bases at V and 4 bases at J; junction bases unmatched: 6. Germline CDR1 is DFQATT and CDR2 is SNEGSKA (reference sequence). The CDR3 is made up of 15 amino acids. The CDR3: CSAREPGTGSYGYTF. Written as DNA, the CDR3 is TGCAGTGCTAGAGAACCCGGGACAGGGAGCTATGGCTACACCTTC.

CDR3 sequence reads: CASITTGDGETQYF. Here the CDR3 DNA reads TGTGCCAGCATCACGACAGGGGACGGAGAGACCCAGTACTTC. This chain uses TRBV6-1 with TRBJ2-5; 8 bases agree with TRBD1. V lost 7 bases and J lost 4; bases outside the gene matches: 8. The CDR3 is 14 residues long. The V gene's germline CDR1 is MNHNS and CDR2 SASEGT.

V gene TRBV7-9 combines with J gene TRBJ2-7; TRBD1 matches 8 bases. There are 15 residues in the CDR3. Germline V gives CDR1 SEHNR, CDR2 FQNEAQ (reference sequence). Unmatched junction bases numbered 12, after V lost 6 bases and J lost 5 bases. As DNA, the CDR3 is TGTGCCAGCAGAGAAGCAGGGGGCGCAATTCACGAGCAGTACTTC. This translates into CASREAGGAIHEQYF.

V usage is TRBV7-9 and J usage is TRBJ2-5, with D perhaps matching TRBD2 (6 bases). This CDR3 region has 14 residues. CDR1 is SEHNR and CDR2 is FQNEAQ in the germline V gene (reference sequence). Trimming cost V 3 bases and J 9 bases, with 17 bases left between them. This CDR3 reads CASSFGGGNQPQYF. DNA of the CDR3: TGTGCCAGCAGCTTCGGGGGAGGCAATCAGCCCCAGTACTTC.

The rearrangement links TRBV7-8 to TRBJ2-7; TRBD1 matches at 9 bases. The CDR3 has 17 residues. Germline V CDR1 and CDR2: SGHVS, FQNEAQ. The trim removed 1 base at V and 1 base at J, leaving 8 bases unmatched. The CDR3 DNA sequence: TGTGCCAGCAGCTTAGGGAACCCGGGACAGGGTTCCTACGAGCAGTACTTC. Translated: CASSLGNPGQGSYEQYF.

This sequence joins TRBV15 and TRBJ2-3, with 11 bases lining up with TRBD2. V shed 1 base, J shed 6 bases, and the junction held 6 bases outside the gene matches. This CDR3 is 16 amino acids long. In germline, CDR1 is LNHNV, CDR2 YYDKDF (reference sequence). The CDR3, as DNA: TGTGCCACCAGCAGAGCGCTAGCGGGGGGTAGCGATACGCAGTATTTT. It translates to CATSRALAGGSDTQYF.

This clonotype appeared a few times. The DNA for the CDR3 is TGTGCCACCAGTGATTTGGTATTGACAGGGGCCTCCGCGAACACCGGGGAGCTGTTTTTT. It yields the protein CATSDLVLTGASANTGELFF. This rearrangement joins TRBV24-1 to TRBJ2-2, with 8 bases matching TRBD1. CDR1 and CDR2 (germline): KGHDR, SFDVKD. J lost 0 bases, V lost 0 bases, and 11 bases had no gene match. The CDR3 runs to 20 residues.

The chain joins TRBV15 to TRBJ2-5; D possibly matches TRBD1 or TRBD2 (5 bases each). The CDR3 consists of 18 residues. Germline values: CDR1 LNHNV, CDR2 YYDKDF (reference sequence). The V gene lost 1 base and the J gene lost 0 bases, with 18 bases spanning the gap. The CDR3 reads CATSRGGIAWRYQETQYF. CDR3 sequence (DNA): TGTGCCACCAGCAGAGGGGGGATAGCTTGGCGGTACCAAGAGACCCAGTACTTC.

This CDR3 is CSATKPGGASYEQYF. As DNA, the CDR3 is TGCAGTGCTACAAAGCCCGGGGGCGCCTCCTACGAGCAGTACTTC. V gene TRBV20-1 combines with J gene TRBJ2-7; D may correspond to TRBD1 or TRBD2 (6 bases each). This CDR3 spans 15 amino acids. In germline, CDR1 is DFQATT, CDR2 SNEGSKA (reference sequence). V was clipped by 4 bases and J by 0 bases, with 16 bases between them.

This clonotype appeared once. The CDR3 DNA sequence: TGTGCCAGCAGCTTATCAGGGACAGGGATTCAGCCCCAGCATTTT. Its protein is CASSLSGTGIQPQHF. V usage is TRBV7-9 and J usage is TRBJ1-5; 9 nucleotides match TRBD1. CDR3 length: 15 amino acids. Germline CDR1 reads SEHNR; CDR2 reads FQNEAQ (reference sequence). J lost 6 bases, V lost 2 bases, and 5 bases had no gene match.

The gene calls are TRBV5-5 and TRBJ1-4; D is unresolved. CDR1 is SGHKS, CDR2 YYEKEE, per germline (reference sequence). Trimming stripped 5 bases from V and 6 bases from J, with 14 bases between. The CDR3 loop spans 14 amino acids. CDR3 DNA: TGTGCCAGCAGTAGGCTACAGTCTGATGAAAAACTGTTTTTT. Translating it yields CASSRLQSDEKLFF.

The CDR3 nucleotides are TGTGCCAGCAGTGCTAGACAGGGCGACTCTGGAAACACCATATATTTT. It is translated as CASSARQGDSGNTIYF. The chain has TRBV25-1 and TRBJ1-3; 7 positions agree with TRBD1. The trim removed 4 bases at V and 0 bases at J, leaving 6 bases unmatched. The V gene's germline CDR1 is MGHDK and CDR2 SYGVNS. The CDR3 covers 16 residues.

V is TRBV7-2 and J is TRBJ2-7; the D gene is possibly TRBD2 (6 bases). The CDR3 is 16 residues long. Germline V gives CDR1 SGHTA, CDR2 FQGNSA. Trimming stripped 5 bases from V and 0 bases from J, with 17 bases between. CDR3 in amino acids: CASSPVKTRFSYEQYF. In DNA form, the CDR3 reads TGTGCCAGCAGCCCCGTGAAGACTAGATTCTCCTACGAGCAGTACTTC.

This clonotype has a handful of counts. The chain employs TRBV10-3 and TRBJ1-2, with D perhaps TRBD1 (6 bases). CDR3 length: 13 amino acids. Germline CDR1 and CDR2: ENHRY and SYGVKD. Deletions cut 8 bases from V and 5 bases from J, with 15 bases between. CDR3 in DNA: TGTGCCATCCCACGCGGGGGGCCATATGGCTACACCTTC. Translated: CAIPRGGPYGYTF.

CDR3 sequence reads: CASSFATSGRFYEQYF. The CDR3 nucleotides are TGTGCCAGCAGCTTCGCCACTAGCGGGAGGTTCTACGAGCAGTACTTC. The rearrangement uses TRBV11-2 and TRBJ2-7; TRBD2 agrees at 12 bases. This CDR3 spans 16 amino acids. The junction had 6 bases not matched to a gene; V was cut back by 3 bases and J by 3 bases. Germline V gene data show CDR1 as SGHAT and CDR2 as FQNNGV.

This clonotype was observed many times. This chain joins TRBV20-1 and TRBJ2-7, with D unclear. Trimming cost V 3 bases and J 3 bases, with 9 bases left between them. The CDR3 contains 12 residues. The germline V gene has CDR1 DFQATT and CDR2 SNEGSKA (reference sequence). DNA for the CDR3: TGCAGTGCTAGGGGTTGGAACTACGAGCAGTACTTC. It translates to CSARGWNYEQYF.

The rearrangement uses TRBV9 and TRBJ1-3; TRBD1 matches 8 bases. With 4 bases clipped from V and 4 bases from J, the junction kept 10 bases outside the gene matches. CDR3 size: 16 residues. CDR1 and CDR2 from the germline V gene are SGDLS and YYNGEE. The CDR3 loop is CASSPGPTGVGNTIYF. The CDR3 DNA reads as TGTGCCAGCAGCCCAGGGCCGACAGGGGTAGGAAACACCATATATTTT.

To note about this clonotype: It may be a read error: a sequence one base away is much more abundant. The rearrangement uses TRBV9 and TRBJ1-1; no firm D call. In germline, CDR1 is SGDLS, CDR2 YYNGEE. V lost 4 bases and J lost 5, with 12 bases in between. The CDR3 consists of 13 residues. The CDR3 protein is CASSPPTWTEAFF. In nucleotides, the CDR3 is TGTGCCAGCAGCCCACCCACTTGGACTGAAGCTTTCTTT.

This chain joins TRBV4-1 and TRBJ2-7; possibly TRBD1 or TRBD2 for D (5 bases each). V lost 1 base and J lost 6, with 10 bases in between. CDR3 size: 13 residues. Germline CDR1 is MGHRA and CDR2 is YSYEKL. The CDR3 region has the DNA TGCGCCAGCAGCCAAGTTTGGGGGTTCGAGCAGTACTTC. Amino acid sequence: CASSQVWGFEQYF.

The chain combines TRBV10-1 with TRBJ2-5, with TRBD1 as a possible D gene (7 bases). CDR1 is WNHNN, CDR2 SYGVQD, per germline (reference sequence). Trimming shortened V by 4 bases and J by 5 bases, and 17 bases separated the two germline ends. This CDR3 is built from 15 residues. CDR3 loop: CASSGPAGGLETQYF. The CDR3 DNA is TGCGCCAGCAGTGGACCGGCAGGGGGGCTGGAGACCCAGTACTTC.

This clonotype was seen a few times. The V and J genes are TRBV4-2 and TRBJ2-7, with D possibly matching TRBD2 (6 bases). The CDR3 sequence is 14 residues long. V lost 2 bases, J lost 4 bases, and 12 bases lay in between. CDR1 and CDR2 (germline): LGHNA, YNFKEQ. The CDR3 is CASSQSTSMYEQYF. Written as DNA, the CDR3 is TGTGCCAGCAGCCAAAGTACTAGCATGTACGAGCAGTACTTC.

To note about this clonotype: A read error is likely, as this CDR3 ends without the conserved phenylalanine or tryptophan. V gene TRBV10-3 combines with J gene TRBJ1-2; D is undetermined. The CDR3 is 14 residues long. The germline V gene has CDR1 ENHRY and CDR2 SYGVKD. CDR3 nucleotides: TGTGCCATCAATGAGGGAGGGCAGGACTATGGCTACACCTAC. Protein product: CAINEGGQDYGYTY.

This clonotype showed up just once. This sequence may be a read error, since a much larger clone differs from it by one base. The chain links TRBV6-5 to TRBJ2-2, with 8 bases aligning to TRBD2. Germline CDR1 MNHEY, CDR2 SVGAGI. The CDR3 loop spans 14 amino acids. CDR3 in amino acids: CASISGGGTEELFF. CDR3 nucleotides: TGTGCCAGCATAAGCGGGGGAGGAACCGAGGAGCTGTTTTTT.

CDR3 bases: TGTGCCACCAGCACGGGGGATGTGGGGGTTACTGAAGCTTTCTTT. It codes for CATSTGDVGVTEAFF. V usage is TRBV15 and J usage is TRBJ1-1, with D possibly matching TRBD1 (5 bases). The V and J ends lost 4 bases and 5 bases respectively, with 17 bases between them. This CDR3 region has 15 residues. Germline V gene data show CDR1 as LNHNV and CDR2 as YYDKDF (reference sequence). Filled out from reference TRBV15 and TRBJ1-1, the complete variable domain reads DAMVIQNPRYQVTQFGKPVTLSCSQTLNHNVMYWYQQKSSQAPKLLFHYYDKDFNNEADTPDNFQSRRPNTSFCFLDIRSPGLGDTAMYLCATSTGDVGVTEAFFGQGTRLTVV.

This rearrangement joins TRBV7-2 to TRBJ1-1, with 10 bases matching TRBD1. The CDR3 is 15 amino acids. The V and J ends lost 5 bases and 4 bases, in that order; junction bases with no gene match: 7. Germline loops: CDR1 SGHTA, CDR2 FQGNSA. CDR3 region: CASSQDGQGVTEAFF. The CDR3 DNA sequence: TGTGCCAGCAGCCAAGACGGACAGGGGGTCACTGAAGCTTTCTTT.